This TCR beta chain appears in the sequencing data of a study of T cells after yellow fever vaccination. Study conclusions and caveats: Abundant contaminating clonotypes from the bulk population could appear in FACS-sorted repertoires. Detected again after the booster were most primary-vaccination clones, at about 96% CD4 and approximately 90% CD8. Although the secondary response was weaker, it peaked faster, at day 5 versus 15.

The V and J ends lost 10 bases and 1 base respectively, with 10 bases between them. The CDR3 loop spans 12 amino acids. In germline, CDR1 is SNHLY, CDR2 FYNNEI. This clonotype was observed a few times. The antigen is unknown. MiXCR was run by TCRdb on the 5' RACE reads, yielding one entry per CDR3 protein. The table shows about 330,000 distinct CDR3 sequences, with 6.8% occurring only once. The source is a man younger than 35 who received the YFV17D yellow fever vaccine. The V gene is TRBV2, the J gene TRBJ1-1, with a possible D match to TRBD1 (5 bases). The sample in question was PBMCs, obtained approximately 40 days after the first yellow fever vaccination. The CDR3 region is CATGGWNTEAFF. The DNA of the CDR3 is TGTGCCACCGGGGGATGGAACACTGAAGCTTTCTTT.